This entry is about one TCR beta chain. This clone qualifies as medium-sized (0.01 to 0.1%). It has no known antigen specificity. Base qualities are missing; no much larger clone stands one base away. Genomic DNA was the input for TRB sequencing, which was run either with the immunoSEQ assay at survey resolution or with the hsTCRB kit. Per the authors' processing: The immunoSEQ software handled initial read processing, and the LymphoSeq R package was used for repertoire analyses. Clonality was computed as 1 minus normalized Shannon entropy, and a Gini coefficient was also calculated for each TRB dataset. Phenotypes of unsorted samples were inferred by mapping TRB sequences from sorted subsets of the recipient or donor onto unsorted samples of the same recipient. Sourced from immuneACCESS, this table was stored by TCRdb with only in-frame sequences that have V and J called. A share of the clones is absent; for the studies checked, an unresolved V gene accounts for under half, and the remainder has no known explanation. V and J calls and clone size are those listed in that table; D and trimming were worked out from the DNA. This sample comprises roughly 4,800 clones, around 70% of them detected only once. Together, the top ten hold 53% of the sample.

The data were obtained in a study of T cells after posttransplantation cyclophosphamide (dated by TCRdb to the mid-2010s). Some background on the complete study: Using TRB sequencing, the study followed how the T cell repertoire reconstituted after myeloablative bone marrow transplantation in which posttransplantation cyclophosphamide served as GVHD prophylaxis. Samples from about 33 PTCy-treated patients, along with samples from around 16 of their related bone marrow donors, underwent antigen receptor sequencing. Blood from all 35 or so PTCy patients who had 1-year posttransplant specimens underwent TRB sequencing. Up to 3 additional blood samples from 2 to 5.2 years after transplant were also TRB-sequenced in 3 patients, as was pretransplant blood from a handful of patients. TRA and TRB clonality were tightly correlated in several samples, so subsequent TCR analyses focused on TRB only. Public TRB sequences were checked against a database of over 3,500 sequences associated with responses to pathogens, tumor antigens, self-antigens and alloantigens.

The control group consisted of over 10 patients who received myeloablative marrow transplants with methotrexate plus a calcineurin inhibitor and who were sampled 1 year after transplant. Peripheral blood and bone marrow mononuclear cells were isolated by Ficoll-Hypaque density centrifugation and cryopreserved. Reading the germline V gene (reference sequence) gives CDR1 MNHNY and CDR2 SVGAGI. The CDR3 holds 13 amino acids from the cysteine to the phenylalanine. Only the CDR3 DNA is retained, 39 bases long and in frame from the first base. Trimming takes 6 bases off V and 4 bases off J; junction bases not matched to a gene: 5. General conclusions and limits of the study: The TRB repertoires of T cells infiltrating skin or the GI tract showed only limited overlap with the TRB repertoires found in blood. Across 45 patients, recipient CMV seropositivity and CMV reactivation were highly associated with TRB clonality; PTCy diversity was similar to CNI/methotrexate controls. At 1-2 months, donor-recipient similarity was low but rose over the first year, and the later blood repertoires were often dominated by donor CD8+ memory clones.

The specimen was PBMCs, collected 321 days after allogeneic stem cell transplant with calcineurin inhibitor and methotrexate. The sequence was collected from a female patient aged 45-65 years who received an allogeneic stem cell transplant from an unrelated donor, was CMV-positive, and had acute and chronic GVHD. After transplantation, some T cells may belong to the graft donor instead of the recipient. The chain employs TRBV6-6 and TRBJ1-1; TRBD1 matches 7 bases in the middle. The DNA sequence reads TGTGCCAGCAGGTTACAGGGGTCCACTGAAGCTTTCTTT. It is translated as CASRLQGSTEAFF.